A single sample gave rise to the 30 T cell receptor beta chains below, sequenced in a study of CD8+CD57+ T cells in acquired aplastic anemia. Sequenced patients had shown CD8+CD57+ cell expansion by flow cytometry. Genomic DNA provided the template from which TCR beta VDJ and CDR3 profiles were obtained. MiXCR was run by TCRdb on the reads, yielding one entry per CDR3 protein. The table lists about 120,000 distinct CDR3 sequences, under 65% of them singletons. Material for sequencing was sorted CD4+, CD8+, or CD8+CD57+ T cells (not recorded which) from PBMCs. Receptor source: a human donor with aplastic anemia.

This clonotype has at least ten counts. The chain carries TRBV2 and TRBJ1-5, with D uncertain. V was cut by 2 bases and J by 5 bases, with 10 bases left in between. The CDR3 is made up of 14 amino acids. Germline V gene lookup returns CDR1 SNHLY and CDR2 FYNNEI. CDR3 DNA: TGTGCCAGCAGTGAAAACGGAAACTATCAGCCCCAGCATTTT. Its translation is CASSENGNYQPQHF.

Note on this clonotype: This sequence may be a read error, since a much larger clone differs from it by one base. The CDR3 ends on some other residue instead of the conserved phenylalanine or tryptophan, so this is likely a read error. The CDR3 region is CASSQEMLAGGTSYEQYY. The CDR3 DNA sequence: TGCGCCAGCAGCCAAGAAATGCTAGCGGGGGGAACCTCCTACGAGCAGTACTAC. The V and J genes are TRBV4-3 and TRBJ2-7, with TRBD2 matching 11 bases. V lost 0 bases, J lost 0 bases, and 7 bases stayed unmatched. The CDR3 extends over 18 amino acids. The germline V gene has CDR1 LGHNA and CDR2 YSLEER.

The CDR3 DNA reads as TGCAGCGTCCGCAAAAGGGAACCGGATGAGCAGTTCTTC. It codes for CSVRKREPDEQFF. This rearrangement joins TRBV29-1 to TRBJ2-1, with D unclear. This CDR3 spans 13 amino acids. Germline CDR1 reads SQVTM; CDR2 reads ANQGSEA. Trimming shortened V by 6 bases and J by 8 bases, and 17 bases separated the two germline ends.

This clonotype occurred a few times. This chain connects TRBV24-1 to TRBJ2-5, with 11 bases fitting TRBD1. The ends lost 4 bases at V and 5 bases at J; junction bases unmatched: 5. Per germline, CDR1 KGHDR and CDR2 SFDVKD. This CDR3 spans 15 amino acids. CDR3 DNA: TGTGCCACCAGTGAGAGGACAGGGGGCTTCGAGACCCAGTACTTC. This sequence encodes CATSERTGGFETQYF.

This clonotype appeared a few times. The chain combines TRBV19 with TRBJ2-7, with D possibly being TRBD1 (5 bases). From germline, CDR1 is LNHDA and CDR2 SQIVND (reference sequence). V dropped 5 bases and J dropped 2 bases, with 10 bases sitting between them. The CDR3 totals 13 residues. The CDR3 nucleotides read TGTGCCAGTAGTGAGGACATTACCTACGAGCAGTACTTC. Amino acid sequence: CASSEDITYEQYF.

The chain couples TRBV24-1 to TRBJ2-5, with 8 bases identical to TRBD2. Per the germline V gene, CDR1 is KGHDR and CDR2 is SFDVKD. Trimming took 4 bases from V and 1 from J; bases not matched to a gene: 4. This CDR3 has 15 amino acids. CDR3 in amino acids: CATSEGLAGQETQYF. The CDR3 DNA is TGTGCCACCAGTGAGGGGCTAGCGGGCCAAGAGACCCAGTACTTC.

V usage is TRBV5-1 and J usage is TRBJ2-5; D perhaps matches TRBD1 (7 bases). Germline values: CDR1 SGHRS, CDR2 YFSETQ. Trimming shortened V by 4 bases and J by 5 bases, and 18 bases separated the two germline ends. This CDR3 has 15 residues. The CDR3 region has the DNA TGCGCCAGCAGCCCCGGCGGAGGGGGCGATGAGACCCAGTACTTC. Translation gives CASSPGGGGDETQYF.

The chain recombines TRBV2 with TRBJ2-3, with no clear D. The germline gives CDR1 SNHLY, CDR2 FYNNEI. The CDR3 has 12 residues. Trimming stripped 8 bases from V and 1 base from J, with 7 bases between. CDR3 residues: CASDQGTDTQYF. As DNA, the CDR3 is TGTGCCAGCGACCAGGGCACAGATACGCAGTATTTT. Full variable domain (rest looked up from reference TRBV2 and TRBJ2-3): EPEVTQTPSHQVTQMGQEVILRCVPISNHLYFYWYRQILGQKVEFLVSFYNNEISEKSEIFDDQFSVERPDGSNFTLKIRSTKLEDSAMYFCASDQGTDTQYFGPGTRLTVL.

This clonotype was seen a few times. V is TRBV27 and J is TRBJ2-7; TRBD2 is a possible D gene (7 bases). Trimming stripped 6 bases from V and 5 bases from J, with 17 bases between. In germline, CDR1 is MNHEY, CDR2 SMNVEV (reference sequence). The CDR3 contains 14 residues. CDR3 coding DNA: TGTGCCAGCAGAGCTCGTGGGGGGGGCAACGAGCAGTACTTC. Residues: CASRARGGGNEQYF.

The rearrangement uses TRBV6-2 or TRBV6-3 and TRBJ2-3; no definite D call. The CDR3 runs 14 residues. Trimming shortened V by 7 bases and J by 2 bases, and 13 bases separated the two germline ends. Germline CDR1 and CDR2: MNHEY and SVGEGT. The CDR3 DNA is TGTGCCAGCACCTCGGGCGGAACCACAGATACGCAGTATTTT. It codes for CASTSGGTTDTQYF.

The chain couples TRBV9 to TRBJ2-7; TRBD2 might be the D (5 bases). Looked up from germline, CDR1 is SGDLS and CDR2 is YYNGEE. The CDR3 extends over 14 amino acids. Trimming shortened V by 0 bases and J by 0 bases, and 7 bases separated the two germline ends. CDR3 DNA sequence: TGTGCCAGCAGCGTAGGAGCGGACTCCTACGAGCAGTACTTC. Amino acid sequence: CASSVGADSYEQYF.

The CDR3 nucleotides read TGTGCCAGCAGCATCGGACAGGGGGCGTATCCCGGGGAGCTGTTTTTT. It encodes CASSIGQGAYPGELFF. The rearrangement links TRBV7-8 to TRBJ2-2; 11 bases match TRBD1. V trimming: 5 bases; J trimming: 6 bases; junction bases outside the gene matches: 8. Germline V CDR1 and CDR2: SGHVS, FQNEAQ. CDR3 length: 16 amino acids.

As to this clonotype: A read error may account for a junction end that differs from germline. The chain uses TRBV15 and TRBJ2-7; D may be TRBD1 or TRBD2 (6 bases each). Germline CDR1 reads LNHNV; CDR2 reads YYDKDF (reference sequence). The CDR3 covers 14 residues. CDR3 sequence: CATSRGGASYGQYF. The CDR3 DNA sequence: TGTGCCACCAGCAGAGGGGGGGCCTCCTACGGGCAGTACTTC.

CDR3 DNA sequence: TGTGCCACCAGTGGTAGCGGGGGCCGGGTTTCTGAGCAGTTCTTC. Protein sequence: CATSGSGGRVSEQFF. The V call is TRBV24-1, the J call TRBJ2-1; 9 positions agree with TRBD2. CDR1 is KGHDR, CDR2 SFDVKD, per germline. Unmatched junction bases numbered 10, after V lost 5 bases and J lost 9 bases. The CDR3 totals 15 residues.

This chain links TRBV10-2 with TRBJ2-5; 8 bases agree with TRBD2. Unmatched junction bases numbered 6, after V lost 2 bases and J lost 4 bases. CDR3 size: 15 residues. Germline V gene data show CDR1 as WSHSY and CDR2 as SAAADI. CDR3 DNA: TGCGCCAGCAGTGAGAGGTCCGGGAGGGGAGAGACCCAGTACTTC. Translated, it gives CASSERSGRGETQYF.

The chain has TRBV11-2 and TRBJ1-2; TRBD1 is a possible D gene (5 bases). V lost 5 bases, J lost 0 bases, and 19 bases lay in between. CDR1 and CDR2 from the germline V gene are SGHAT and FQNNGV. This CDR3 spans 17 amino acids. CDR3 nucleotides: TGTGCCAGCAGCGCACAATCCGGGGGGTTTTCTAACTATGGCTACACCTTC. Protein sequence: CASSAQSGGFSNYGYTF.

This clonotype was counted once. V is TRBV20-1 and J is TRBJ2-5, with a tentative D call TRBD1 (6 bases). CDR3 length: 13 residues. Per germline, CDR1 DFQATT and CDR2 SNEGSKA (reference sequence). V gave up 1 base and J gave up 5 bases, with 11 bases separating them. The CDR3 DNA follows: TGCAGTGCTAGAGTTGCAGGGGAGGAGACCCAGTACTTC. Translating it yields CSARVAGEETQYF.

There are a few counts of this clonotype. The chain employs TRBV3-1 and TRBJ2-2, with 14 bases that match TRBD2. V shed 4 bases and J 5 bases; nucleotides not matched to a gene: 9. The CDR3 runs to 18 residues. Germline-derived CDR1 and CDR2 are LGHDT and YNNKEL (reference sequence). This CDR3 reads CASSRGLAGATRTGELFF. The CDR3 nucleotides read TGTGCCAGCAGCCGGGGACTAGCGGGAGCCACGAGGACCGGGGAGCTGTTTTTT.

This clonotype was observed a handful of times. The chain combines TRBV24-1 with TRBJ2-1, with D maybe TRBD1 (6 bases). Germline loops: CDR1 KGHDR, CDR2 SFDVKD. Trimming shortened V by 4 bases and J by 6 bases, and 12 bases separated the two germline ends. The CDR3 extends over 14 amino acids. The CDR3 protein is CATSDVRGTNEQFF. CDR3 coding DNA: TGTGCCACCAGTGACGTGAGGGGGACCAATGAGCAGTTCTTC.

The sample holds one count of this clonotype. The V call is TRBV20-1, the J call TRBJ1-2; no reliable D call. V was pared by 0 bases and J by 1 base, with 15 bases between. The CDR3 consists of 16 residues. Germline V CDR1 and CDR2: DFQATT, SNEGSKA (reference sequence). Here the CDR3 DNA reads TGCAGTGCTAGAGATTTCGCGGGGAGATATAACTATGGCTACACCTTC. Its protein is CSARDFAGRYNYGYTF.

The chain couples TRBV7-2 to TRBJ1-5; D not resolved. Trimming shortened V by 3 bases and J by 2 bases, and 8 bases separated the two germline ends. In germline, CDR1 is SGHTA, CDR2 FQGNSA. The CDR3 contains 14 residues. For the CDR3, the DNA is TGTGCCAGCAGCTTGATGGGCGGCAATCAGCCCCAGCATTTT. Residues: CASSLMGGNQPQHF.

This sequence joins TRBV20-1 and TRBJ2-7; TRBD2 matches at 16 bases. Germline CDR1 is DFQATT and CDR2 is SNEGSKA (reference sequence). The CDR3 contains 19 residues. V trimming: 3 bases; J trimming: 6 bases; junction bases outside the gene matches: 17. The CDR3 here is CSASGNTRGTSGRVSEQYF. The DNA of the CDR3 is TGCAGTGCTAGTGGTAACACAAGGGGGACTAGCGGGAGGGTAAGCGAGCAGTACTTC.

The chain recombines TRBV4-2 with TRBJ2-7; the match to TRBD2 covers 10 bases. The V segment lost 8 bases and the J segment 3 bases; nucleotides outside the gene matches: 13. Germline V gene sequence: CDR1 LGHNA, CDR2 YNFKEQ. This CDR3 comprises 16 residues. The CDR3 region has the DNA TGTGCCAGCGGCCGCGGGATAGCGGGAGGAAACTACGAGCAGTACTTC. Residues: CASGRGIAGGNYEQYF.

The CDR3 sequence is CASRQGTGDEQYF. CDR3 nucleotide sequence: TGTGCCAGCAGGCAAGGAACAGGGGACGAGCAGTACTTC. This chain joins TRBV6-1 and TRBJ2-7, with 7 bases aligning to TRBD1. CDR3 length: 13 amino acids. The V gene's germline CDR1 is MNHNS and CDR2 SASEGT. J gave up 5 bases and V 6 bases, and 7 bases lay outside the gene matches.

V usage is TRBV7-8 and J usage is TRBJ1-5; D is undetermined. The CDR3 is made up of 12 amino acids. The V end lost 1 base, the J end lost 7 bases, and 5 bases lay between the germline ends. The germline V gene encodes CDR1 SGHVS and CDR2 FQNEAQ. The DNA for the CDR3 is TGTGCCAGCAGCTTAGACTTACAGCCCCAGCATTTT. Protein: CASSLDLQPQHF.

The V and J genes are TRBV7-2 and TRBJ1-4; a weak D match, TRBD1 (5 bases). The length of the CDR3 is 15 residues. Trimming took 5 bases from V and 4 from J, leaving 14 bases between them. Germline CDR1 reads SGHTA; CDR2 reads FQGNSA. CDR3 amino acids: CASSRGDGINEKLFF. In nucleotides, the CDR3 is TGTGCCAGCAGCCGAGGGGACGGAATTAATGAAAAACTGTTTTTT.

This clonotype was seen many times. The V and J genes are TRBV27 and TRBJ2-7, with 8 bases fitting TRBD1. Trimming cost V 4 bases and J 7 bases; bases outside gene matches: 9. CDR3 length: 14 residues. Germline assignment: CDR1 MNHEY and CDR2 SMNVEV (reference sequence). The CDR3 sequence is CASSSGQAAGEQYF. The CDR3 coding sequence is TGTGCCAGCAGTTCGGGACAGGCGGCGGGGGAGCAGTACTTC.

The J gene is TRBJ2-7, the V gene TRBV12-3 or TRBV12-4; 7 positions match TRBD2. This CDR3 is 12 amino acids long. V was pared by 9 bases and J by 6 bases, with 8 bases of the junction left unmatched. The CDR3 protein is CASRGELGEQYF. The CDR3 region has the DNA TGTGCCAGTCGGGGGGAACTAGGCGAGCAGTACTTC.

The CDR3 loop is CSARDRPGGGSPLHF. CDR3 DNA sequence: TGCAGTGCTAGAGACCGACCGGGGGGCGGCTCACCCCTCCACTTT. The V gene is TRBV20-1, the J gene TRBJ1-6; perhaps TRBD1 as D (6 bases). The length of the CDR3 is 15 residues. CDR1 DFQATT and CDR2 SNEGSKA come from the germline V gene (reference sequence). The V gene lost 0 bases and the J gene lost 10 bases, with 16 bases spanning the gap.

This clonotype appeared a few times. The rearrangement uses TRBV20-1 and TRBJ2-3; D may be TRBD2 (6 bases). Deletions cut 6 bases from V and 1 base from J, with 17 bases between. CDR1 and CDR2 from the germline V gene are DFQATT and SNEGSKA (reference sequence). The length of the CDR3 is 15 residues. The CDR3 region is CSAIDGGRGTDTQYF. The CDR3 DNA reads as TGCAGTGCGATAGACGGGGGACGCGGCACAGATACGCAGTATTTT.